The 21 T cell receptor beta chains below all came from one sample that was sequenced in a study of T cell responses to AZD1222 COVID-19 vaccine (dated by TCRdb to the early 2020s). The time point label of this sample denotes: baseline before first vaccination. The library was built by means of the immunoSEQ multiplex PCR assay. In its TCRdb copy, this immuneACCESS table keeps in-frame sequences only and misses some clones. Where compared with another copy, unresolved V genes explain less than half of these, and the others have no known cause. This sample gives roughly 180,000 clones in total; less than 95% of them show up just once. The leading ten clones occupy around 2.9% of the sample. The source material was peripheral blood, sampled on day 0 of AZD1222 vaccination. The receptors shown here come from an adult in good health.

The V and J genes are TRBV11-3 and TRBJ1-1, with D tentatively TRBD1 (5 bases). The CDR3 has 15 residues. The germline V gene encodes CDR1 SGHNT and CDR2 YENEEA. V gave up 0 bases and J gave up 1 base, with 9 bases separating them. CDR3 in DNA: TGTGCCAGCAGCTTAGACTCGGGGCAGAACACTGAAGCTTTCTTT. Residues: CASSLDSGQNTEAFF.

The DNA for the CDR3 is TGTGCCACCAGTGATTTTAGAGGCCAGAACACCCTCCTCGGCTCTGGAAACACCATATATTTT. Translation gives CATSDFRGQNTLLGSGNTIYF. V gene TRBV24-1 combines with J gene TRBJ1-3; D is uncertain. Germline-derived CDR1 and CDR2 are KGHDR and SFDVKD. This CDR3 is 21 amino acids long. The V gene lost 1 base and the J gene lost 0 bases, with 24 bases spanning the gap.

The sample holds one count of this clone. J is TRBJ2-7 and V is TRBV18, with 7 bases that match TRBD2. J gave up 1 base and V 2 bases, and 5 bases lay outside the gene matches. This CDR3 has 15 residues. The germline V gene encodes CDR1 KGHSH and CDR2 LQKENI. The CDR3 here is CASSPVGGPSYEQYF. In DNA, the CDR3 is TGTGCCAGCTCACCAGTGGGAGGGCCGTCCTACGAGCAGTACTTC.

The chain couples TRBV4-3 to TRBJ2-3, with 13 bases aligning to TRBD2. The CDR3 runs to 16 residues. The germline V gene encodes CDR1 LGHNA and CDR2 YSLEER. The V gene end was trimmed by 2 bases and the J gene end by 7 bases; junction bases not matched to a gene: 6. The CDR3 nucleotides are TGCGCCAGCAGCCAACAACTAGCGGGGGGGCAAAATACGCAGTATTTT. Protein: CASSQQLAGGQNTQYF.

The chain is built from TRBV14 and TRBJ2-7; no firm D call. Germline loops: CDR1 SGHDN, CDR2 FVKESK. V lost 3 bases, J lost 3 bases, and 15 bases lay in between. There are 15 residues in the CDR3. CDR3 region: CASSHREGRHYEQYF. CDR3 nucleotide sequence: TGTGCCAGCAGCCATAGGGAAGGTAGGCACTACGAGCAGTACTTC.

The chain joins TRBV7-2 to TRBJ2-3; D is uncertain. Deletions cut 1 base from V and 0 bases from J, with 11 bases between. In germline, CDR1 is SGHTA, CDR2 FQGNSA. The CDR3 sequence is 16 residues long. In DNA, the CDR3 is TGTGCCAGCAGCTTAGTCGCAGTCTCTAGCACAGATACGCAGTATTTT. The encoded protein is CASSLVAVSSTDTQYF.

The V and J genes are TRBV7-2 and TRBJ2-4; D not certain. The CDR3 runs 16 residues. V gave up 1 base and J gave up 0 bases, with 10 bases separating them. The germline V gene encodes CDR1 SGHTA and CDR2 FQGNSA. The CDR3 spells CASSLGQALAKNIQYF. The CDR3 coding sequence is TGTGCCAGCAGCTTAGGTCAGGCTCTAGCCAAAAACATTCAGTACTTC.

This clone was detected only a few times. CDR3 coding DNA: TGTGCCAGCAGTTTCCGGCAGGGGGGGCTCAATGAGCAGTTCTTC. Translation: CASSFRQGGLNEQFF. V is TRBV2 and J is TRBJ2-1; D possibly uses TRBD1 or TRBD2 (7 bases each). The CDR3 sequence is 15 residues long. Germline CDR1 reads SNHLY; CDR2 reads FYNNEI. Trimming removed 5 bases from V and 6 bases from J, with 17 bases in between. The complete variable domain, with remaining parts taken from reference TRBV2 and TRBJ2-1, reads EPEVTQTPSHQVTQMGQEVILRCVPISNHLYFYWYRQILGQKVEFLVSFYNNEISEKSEIFDDQFSVERPDGSNFTLKIRSTKLEDSAMYFCASSFRQGGLNEQFFGPGTRLTVL.

This clone was observed a single time. A read error may account for a junction end that differs from germline. DNA of the CDR3: TGTGCCAGCAGTGAAGGAAGGTTGGCCATATATTTC. Translation gives CASSEGRLAIYF. The chain uses TRBV6-1 and TRBJ1-3; the D is unclear. This CDR3 spans 12 amino acids. Germline CDR1 reads MNHNS; CDR2 reads SASEGT.

V gene TRBV2 combines with J gene TRBJ1-3; a possible D gene is TRBD1 (6 bases). The CDR3 has 14 residues. Germline CDR1 reads SNHLY; CDR2 reads FYNNEI. Between the trimmed V and J ends, which lost 6 bases and 2 bases, there was a span of 11 bases. The CDR3 is CASRPEGAGNTIYF. The CDR3 nucleotides are TGTGCCAGCAGACCCGAGGGGGCTGGAAACACCATATATTTT.

This chain links TRBV6-1 with TRBJ1-2; D possibly corresponds to TRBD1 (5 bases). Germline V gives CDR1 MNHNS, CDR2 SASEGT. Trimming took 1 base from V and 3 from J, leaving 12 bases between them. This CDR3 contains 15 residues. CDR3 nucleotides: TGTGCCAGCAGTGAAGGTCGGGGGATTGACTATGGCTACACCTTC. Its protein product is CASSEGRGIDYGYTF.

The chain couples TRBV6-1 to TRBJ1-2; D perhaps matches TRBD1 (6 bases). With 2 bases removed from V and 2 bases from J, the gap between germline ends came to 12 bases. This CDR3 contains 15 residues. The V gene's germline CDR1 is MNHNS and CDR2 SASEGT. In DNA, the CDR3 is TGTGCCAGCAGTGAAATGAGCAGGGGCAACTATGGCTACACCTTC. Translating gives CASSEMSRGNYGYTF.

The V call is TRBV11-2, the J call TRBJ2-2; 7 bases fit TRBD1. The trim removed 1 base at V and 7 bases at J, leaving 6 bases unmatched. This CDR3 is 15 amino acids long. The germline V gene has CDR1 SGHAT and CDR2 FQNNGV. CDR3 in amino acids: CASSLVGGGDGELFF. The CDR3 region has the DNA TGTGCCAGCAGCTTAGTAGGGGGCGGAGACGGGGAGCTGTTTTTT. Based on the CDR3 plus reference TRBV11-2 and TRBJ2-2, the full variable domain is EAGVAQSPRYKIIEKRQSVAFWCNPISGHATLYWYQQILGQGPKLLIQFQNNGVVDDSQLPKDRFSAERLKGVDSTLKIQPAKLEDSAVYLCASSLVGGGDGELFFGEGSRLTVL.

The chain combines TRBV27 with TRBJ1-2; TRBD1 aligns across 7 bases. The J segment lost 1 base and the V segment lost 6 bases, leaving 5 bases of the junction unmatched. This CDR3 is built from 14 residues. Germline lookup yields CDR1 MNHEY and CDR2 SMNVEV (reference sequence). The CDR3 DNA is TGTGCCAGCAGGTTGGGACAGTTTAACTATGGCTACACCTTC. This codes for CASRLGQFNYGYTF.

The chain carries TRBV6-2 or TRBV6-3 and TRBJ1-2, with D tentatively TRBD1 (5 bases). Germline V lookup: CDR1 MNHEY, CDR2 SVGEGT. The CDR3 consists of 15 residues. Between the trimmed V and J ends, which lost 2 bases and 7 bases, there was a span of 17 bases. CDR3 region: CASSYTPRAQSGYTF. In nucleotides, the CDR3 is TGTGCCAGCAGTTACACCCCCAGGGCCCAGAGTGGCTACACCTTC.

The chain is built from TRBV25-1 and TRBJ2-2; D unresolved. The CDR3 runs to 14 residues. Trimming left V 7 bases short and J 2 bases short, with 11 bases between. Germline V gene lookup returns CDR1 MGHDK and CDR2 SYGVNS. The chain's CDR3 is CASNDVANTGELFF. The CDR3 nucleotides are TGTGCCAGCAATGACGTCGCCAACACCGGGGAGCTGTTTTTT.

The chain is built from TRBV2 and TRBJ1-3; the D gene is possibly TRBD1 (5 bases). Looked up from germline, CDR1 is SNHLY and CDR2 is FYNNEI. The CDR3 has 13 amino acids. The ends were cut back, 9 bases at V and 2 bases at J, with 11 bases in the middle. This CDR3 is CASRLGPGNTIYF. The DNA of the CDR3 is TGTGCCAGTAGGCTGGGGCCTGGAAACACCATATATTTT.

V is TRBV7-9 and J is TRBJ2-1, with a tentative D call TRBD2 (6 bases). Germline V gene lookup returns CDR1 SEHNR and CDR2 FQNEAQ (reference sequence). The CDR3 is 13 residues long. The CDR3 nucleotides read TGTGGACTGGGGCGGGGTTCGTACAATGAGCAGTTCTTC. Protein: CGLGRGSYNEQFF.

This clone was recorded only once. The chain couples TRBV7-2 to TRBJ2-7, with 11 bases lining up with TRBD1. J was trimmed by 2 bases and V by 5 bases; bases with no gene match: 2. This CDR3 contains 14 residues. Germline values: CDR1 SGHTA, CDR2 FQGNSA. The CDR3 DNA follows: TGTGCCAGCAGCCGGGACAGGGGGACCTACGAGCAGTACTTC. This translates into CASSRDRGTYEQYF.

The chain links TRBV2 to TRBJ1-6; D unresolved. The V end lost 3 bases, the J end lost 3 bases, and 6 bases lay between the germline ends. Germline CDR1 SNHLY, CDR2 FYNNEI. This CDR3 contains 14 residues. In DNA, the CDR3 is TGTGCCAGCAGTGACGCCCTCTATAATTCACCCCTCCACTTT. This codes for CASSDALYNSPLHF.

The chain joins TRBV27 to TRBJ1-1; tentative D call: TRBD1 (5 bases). The CDR3 consists of 14 residues. V lost 4 bases and J lost 0, with 9 bases in between. Germline V gives CDR1 MNHEY, CDR2 SMNVEV (reference sequence). The CDR3 here is CASSSLTVNTEAFF. The DNA of the CDR3 is TGTGCCAGCAGTTCCCTGACAGTGAACACTGAAGCTTTCTTT.